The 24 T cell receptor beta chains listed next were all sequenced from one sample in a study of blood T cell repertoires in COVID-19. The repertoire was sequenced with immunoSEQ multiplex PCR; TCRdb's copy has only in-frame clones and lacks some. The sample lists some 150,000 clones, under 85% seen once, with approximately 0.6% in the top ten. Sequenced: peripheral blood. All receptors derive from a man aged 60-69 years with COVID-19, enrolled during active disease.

The CDR3 reads CASRARQGASGEQYF. The CDR3 DNA sequence: TGTGCCAGCCGGGCGAGGCAGGGGGCGAGTGGGGAGCAGTACTTC. The chain recombines TRBV27 with TRBJ2-7; 8 bases fit TRBD1. The CDR3 is 15 residues long. The germline V gene has CDR1 MNHEY and CDR2 SMNVEV (reference sequence). J was trimmed by 7 bases and V by 8 bases; bases with no gene match: 16.

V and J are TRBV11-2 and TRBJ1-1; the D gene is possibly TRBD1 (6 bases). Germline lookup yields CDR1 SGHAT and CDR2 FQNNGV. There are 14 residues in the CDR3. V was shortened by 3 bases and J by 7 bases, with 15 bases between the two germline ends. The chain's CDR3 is CASSLGPGALEAFF. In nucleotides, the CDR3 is TGTGCCAGCAGCTTGGGGCCAGGGGCCCTTGAAGCTTTCTTT.

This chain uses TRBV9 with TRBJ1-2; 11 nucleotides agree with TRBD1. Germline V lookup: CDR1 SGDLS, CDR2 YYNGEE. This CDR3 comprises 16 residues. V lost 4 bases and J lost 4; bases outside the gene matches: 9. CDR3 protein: CASSIAGTGGSYGYTF. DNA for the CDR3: TGTGCCAGCAGCATCGCCGGGACAGGGGGTTCCTATGGCTACACCTTC. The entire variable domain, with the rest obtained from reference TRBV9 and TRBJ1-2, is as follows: DSGVTQTPKHLITATGQRVTLRCSPRSGDLSVYWYQQSLDQGLQFLIQYYNGEERAKGNILERFSAQQFPDLHSELNLSSLELGDSALYFCASSIAGTGGSYGYTFGSGTRLTVV.

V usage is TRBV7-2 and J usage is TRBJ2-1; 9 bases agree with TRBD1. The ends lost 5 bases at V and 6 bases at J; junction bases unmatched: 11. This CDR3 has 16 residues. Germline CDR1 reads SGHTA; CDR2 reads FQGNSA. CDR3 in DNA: TGTGCCAGCAGCAAAACGACCGGGACAGGGACCAATGAGCAGTTCTTC. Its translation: CASSKTTGTGTNEQFF. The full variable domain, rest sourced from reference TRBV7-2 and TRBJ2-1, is GAGVSQSPSNKVTEKGKDVELRCDPISGHTALYWYRQSLGQGLEFLIYFQGNSAPDKSGLPSDRFSAERTGGSVSTLTIQRTQQEDSAVYLCASSKTTGTGTNEQFFGPGTRLTVL.

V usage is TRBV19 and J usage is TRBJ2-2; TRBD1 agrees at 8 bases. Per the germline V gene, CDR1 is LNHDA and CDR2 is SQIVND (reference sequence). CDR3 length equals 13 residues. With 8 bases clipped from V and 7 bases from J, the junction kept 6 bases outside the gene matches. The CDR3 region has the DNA TGTGCCAGTCGGACAGGGATCAGCGGGGAGCTGTTTTTT. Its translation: CASRTGISGELFF. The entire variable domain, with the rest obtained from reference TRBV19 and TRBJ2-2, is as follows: DGGITQSPKYLFRKEGQNVTLSCEQNLNHDAMYWYRQDPGQGLRLIYYSQIVNDFQKGDIAEGYSVSREKKESFPLTVTSAQKNPTAFYLCASRTGISGELFFGEGSRLTVL.

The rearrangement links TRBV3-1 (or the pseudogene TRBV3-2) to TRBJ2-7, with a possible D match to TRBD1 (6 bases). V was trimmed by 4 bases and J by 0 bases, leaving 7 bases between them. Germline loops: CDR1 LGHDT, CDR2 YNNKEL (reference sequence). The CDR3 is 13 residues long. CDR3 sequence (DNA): TGTGCCAGCAGCCGGGACACCTCCTACGAGCAGTACTTC. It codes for CASSRDTSYEQYF.

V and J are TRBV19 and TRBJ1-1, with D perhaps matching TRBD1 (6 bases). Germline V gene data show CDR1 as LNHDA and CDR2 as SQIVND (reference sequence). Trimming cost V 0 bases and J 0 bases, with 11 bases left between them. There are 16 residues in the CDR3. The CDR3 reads CASSIDPRDMNTEAFF. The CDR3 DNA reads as TGTGCCAGTAGTATAGATCCCCGGGACATGAACACTGAAGCTTTCTTT. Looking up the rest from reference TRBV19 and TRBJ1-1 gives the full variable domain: DGGITQSPKYLFRKEGQNVTLSCEQNLNHDAMYWYRQDPGQGLRLIYYSQIVNDFQKGDIAEGYSVSREKKESFPLTVTSAQKNPTAFYLCASSIDPRDMNTEAFFGQGTRLTVV.

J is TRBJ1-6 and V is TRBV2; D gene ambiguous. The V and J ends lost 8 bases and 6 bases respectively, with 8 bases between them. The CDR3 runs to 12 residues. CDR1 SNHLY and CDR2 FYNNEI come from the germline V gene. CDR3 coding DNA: TGTGCCAGCGGGAGGATTAATTCACCCCTCCACTTT. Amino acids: CASGRINSPLHF. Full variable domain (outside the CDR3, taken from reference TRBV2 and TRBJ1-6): EPEVTQTPSHQVTQMGQEVILRCVPISNHLYFYWYRQILGQKVEFLVSFYNNEISEKSEIFDDQFSVERPDGSNFTLKIRSTKLEDSAMYFCASGRINSPLHFGNGTRLTVT.

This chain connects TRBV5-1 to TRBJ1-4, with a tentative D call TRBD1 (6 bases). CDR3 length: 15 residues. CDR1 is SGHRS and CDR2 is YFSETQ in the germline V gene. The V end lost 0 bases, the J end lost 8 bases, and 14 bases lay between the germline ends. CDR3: CASSLAQGSYEKLFF. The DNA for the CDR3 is TGCGCCAGCAGCTTGGCGCAGGGGTCTTACGAAAAACTGTTTTTT.

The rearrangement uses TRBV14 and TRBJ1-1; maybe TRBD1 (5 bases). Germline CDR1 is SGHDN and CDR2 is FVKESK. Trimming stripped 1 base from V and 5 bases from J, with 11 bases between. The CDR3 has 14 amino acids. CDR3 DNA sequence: TGTGCCAGCAGCCAAGCAACGGGGGGGACTGAAGCTTTCTTT. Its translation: CASSQATGGTEAFF. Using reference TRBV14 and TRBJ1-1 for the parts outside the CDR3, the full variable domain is EAGVTQFPSHSVIEKGQTVTLRCDPISGHDNLYWYRRVMGKEIKFLLHFVKESKQDESGMPNNRFLAERTGGTYSTLKVQPAELEDSGVYFCASSQATGGTEAFFGQGTRLTVV.

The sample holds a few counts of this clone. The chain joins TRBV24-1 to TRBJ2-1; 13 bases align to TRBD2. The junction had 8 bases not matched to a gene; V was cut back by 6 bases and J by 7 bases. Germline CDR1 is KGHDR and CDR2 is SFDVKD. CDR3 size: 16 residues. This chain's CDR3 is CATSKRTSGSMNEQFF. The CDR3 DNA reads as TGTGCCACCAGTAAGAGGACTAGCGGGAGTATGAATGAGCAGTTCTTC.

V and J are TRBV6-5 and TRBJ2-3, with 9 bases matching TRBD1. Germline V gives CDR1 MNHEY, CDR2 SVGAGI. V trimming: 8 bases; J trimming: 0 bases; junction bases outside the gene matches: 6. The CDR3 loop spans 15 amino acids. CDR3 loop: CASRTQGASTDTQYF. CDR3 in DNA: TGTGCCAGCCGAACACAGGGGGCGAGCACAGATACGCAGTATTTT.

DNA for the CDR3: TGTGCCACTCGGGTCACTAATGAAAAACTGTTTTTT. Translating it yields CATRVTNEKLFF. The chain carries TRBV28 and TRBJ1-4, with unresolved D. Germline V gene lookup returns CDR1 MDHEN and CDR2 SYDVKM. The CDR3 spans 12 residues. Trimming pared 10 bases from V and 2 bases from J, leaving 8 bases between.

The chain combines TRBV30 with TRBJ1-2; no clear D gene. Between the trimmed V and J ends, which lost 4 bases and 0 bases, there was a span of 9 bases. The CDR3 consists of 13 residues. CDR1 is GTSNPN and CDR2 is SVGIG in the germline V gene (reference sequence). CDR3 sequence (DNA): TGTGCCTGGACCTCGGGTCCTAACTATGGCTACACCTTC. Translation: CAWTSGPNYGYTF.

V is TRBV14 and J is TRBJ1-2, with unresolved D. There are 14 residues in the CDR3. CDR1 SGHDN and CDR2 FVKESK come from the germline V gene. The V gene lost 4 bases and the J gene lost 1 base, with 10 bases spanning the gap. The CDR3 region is CASSLTRGNYGYTF. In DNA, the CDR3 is TGTGCCAGCAGCCTAACCCGGGGTAACTATGGCTACACCTTC.

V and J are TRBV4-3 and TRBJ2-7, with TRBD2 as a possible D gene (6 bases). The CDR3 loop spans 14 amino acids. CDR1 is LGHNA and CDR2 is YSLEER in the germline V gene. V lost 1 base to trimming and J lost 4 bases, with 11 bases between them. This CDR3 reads CASSQGTSLYEQYF. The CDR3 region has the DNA TGCGCCAGCAGCCAAGGAACTAGCTTGTACGAGCAGTACTTC.

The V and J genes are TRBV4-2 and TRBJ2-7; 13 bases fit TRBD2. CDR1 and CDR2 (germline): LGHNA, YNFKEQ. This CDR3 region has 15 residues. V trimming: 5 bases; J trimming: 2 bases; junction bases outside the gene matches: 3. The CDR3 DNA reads TGTGCCAGCAGCGAACTAGCGGGGGGGCCCTACGAGCAGTACTTC. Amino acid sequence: CASSELAGGPYEQYF.

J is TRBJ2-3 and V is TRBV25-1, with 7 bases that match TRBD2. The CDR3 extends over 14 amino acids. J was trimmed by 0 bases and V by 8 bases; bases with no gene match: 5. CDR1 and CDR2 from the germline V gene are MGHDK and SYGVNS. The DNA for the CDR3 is TGTGCCAGCGGGGGGGGGAGGAGCACAGATACGCAGTATTTT. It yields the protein CASGGGRSTDTQYF.

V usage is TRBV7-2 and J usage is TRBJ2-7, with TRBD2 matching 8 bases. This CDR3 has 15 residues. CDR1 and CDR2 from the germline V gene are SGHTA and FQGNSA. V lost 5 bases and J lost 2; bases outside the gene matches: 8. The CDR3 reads CASSRGGSFPYEQYF. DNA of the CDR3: TGTGCCAGCAGCCGCGGGGGGTCCTTCCCCTACGAGCAGTACTTC. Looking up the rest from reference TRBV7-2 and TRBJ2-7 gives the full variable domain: GAGVSQSPSNKVTEKGKDVELRCDPISGHTALYWYRQSLGQGLEFLIYFQGNSAPDKSGLPSDRFSAERTGGSVSTLTIQRTQQEDSAVYLCASSRGGSFPYEQYFGPGTRLTVT.

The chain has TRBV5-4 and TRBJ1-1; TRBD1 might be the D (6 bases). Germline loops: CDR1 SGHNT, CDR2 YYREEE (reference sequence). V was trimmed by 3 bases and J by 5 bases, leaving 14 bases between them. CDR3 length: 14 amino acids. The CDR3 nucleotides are TGTGCCAGCAGCTCCTACAGGGATGGTACTGAAGCTTTCTTT. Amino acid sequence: CASSSYRDGTEAFF.

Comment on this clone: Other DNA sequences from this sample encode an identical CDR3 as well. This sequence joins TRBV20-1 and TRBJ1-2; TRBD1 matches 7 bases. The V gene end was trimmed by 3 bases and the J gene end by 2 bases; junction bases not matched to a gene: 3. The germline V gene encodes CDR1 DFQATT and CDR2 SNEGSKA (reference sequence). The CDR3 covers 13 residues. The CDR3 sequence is CSASTQGNYGYTF. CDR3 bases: TGCAGTGCTAGTACACAGGGGAACTATGGCTACACCTTC.

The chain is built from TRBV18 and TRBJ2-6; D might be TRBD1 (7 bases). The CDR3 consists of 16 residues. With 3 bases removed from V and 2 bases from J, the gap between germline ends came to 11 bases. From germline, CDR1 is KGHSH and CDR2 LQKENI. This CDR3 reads CASSPARGAGANVLTF. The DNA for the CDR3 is TGTGCCAGCTCACCGGCCAGGGGGGCTGGGGCCAACGTCCTGACTTTC.

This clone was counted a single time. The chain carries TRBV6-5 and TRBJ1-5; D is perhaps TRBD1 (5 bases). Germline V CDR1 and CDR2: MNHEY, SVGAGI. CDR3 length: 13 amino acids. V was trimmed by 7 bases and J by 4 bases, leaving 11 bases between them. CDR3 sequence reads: CASMGGVNQPQHF. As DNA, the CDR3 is TGTGCCAGCATGGGGGGAGTGAATCAGCCCCAGCATTTT.

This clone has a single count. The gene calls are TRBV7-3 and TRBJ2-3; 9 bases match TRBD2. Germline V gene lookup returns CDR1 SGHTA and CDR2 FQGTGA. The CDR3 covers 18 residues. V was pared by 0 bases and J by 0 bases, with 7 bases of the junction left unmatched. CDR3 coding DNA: TGTGCCAGCAGCTTAACCAGCGGGGGGTCATCTAGCACAGATACGCAGTATTTT. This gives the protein CASSLTSGGSSSTDTQYF.